The clone carrying this T cell receptor beta chain occurred many times. The target antigen is unknown. CDR3 regions of TCR beta were amplified from RNA transcripts. First-round RT-PCR used HTBI primers; second-round multiplex PCR followed. TCRdb processed the multiplex PCR reads anew with MiXCR; each CDR3 protein has one entry. The repertoire holds around 1.1 million distinct CDR3 sequences, with less than 45% as singletons. Per germline, CDR1 DFQATT and CDR2 SNEGSKA (reference sequence). The CDR3 is made up of 12 amino acids. Hyperthyroidism patients were newly diagnosed, under 2 months' duration, aged 18 to 65. The evidence that diagnosis relied on was clinical symptoms, serum thyroxine, TRAb, thyroid ultrasound and orbital computed tomography. The sample comes from a study of Graves' ophthalmopathy and Graves' hyperthyroidism. Study outcomes and limitations: In blood appeared most of the expanded thyroid clonotypes whose frequency exceeded 0.001.

Sequencing was carried out using peripheral blood or thyroid tissue (not recorded which). V is TRBV20-1 and J is TRBJ1-1; no reliable D call. The source of this sequence is an adult man with Graves' hyperthyroidism. CDR3 in amino acids: CSLPFGSPEAFF. CDR3 DNA sequence: TGCAGCCTCCCTTTCGGGTCTCCTGAAGCTTTCTTT.